The 14 T cell receptor beta chains below come from one sample, sequenced in a study of blood T cell repertoires in COVID-19. Clones were sequenced by immunoSEQ multiplex PCR, and TCRdb holds only the in-frame ones, with some missing. This repertoire shows some 150,000 clones, around four fifths found once; its top ten account for about 3%. Sequenced sample: peripheral blood. The receptors derive from a woman in her forties with active or convalescent COVID-19.

The chain links TRBV7-8 to TRBJ1-1; TRBD1 matches 10 bases. Trimming removed 1 base from V and 4 bases from J; junction bases left unmatched: 6. CDR3 length: 16 residues. From germline, CDR1 is SGHVS and CDR2 FQNEAQ. The CDR3 here is CASSLVTGTGVTEAFF. CDR3 nucleotides: TGTGCCAGCAGCTTAGTTACCGGGACAGGGGTCACTGAAGCTTTCTTT. The entire variable domain, with the rest obtained from reference TRBV7-8 and TRBJ1-1, is as follows: GAGVSQSPRYKVAKRGQDVALRCDPISGHVSLFWYQQALGQGPEFLTYFQNEAQLDKSGLPSDRFFAERPEGSVSTLKIQRTQQEDSAVYLCASSLVTGTGVTEAFFGQGTRLTVV.

Only a few counts were recorded for this clone. This chain connects TRBV5-4 to TRBJ1-1; 7 bases are shared with TRBD1. Trimming took 0 bases from V and 12 from J; bases not matched to a gene: 5. Germline loops: CDR1 SGHNT, CDR2 YYREEE (reference sequence). The CDR3 is 12 amino acids. The CDR3 is CASSLDRGKTFF. As DNA, the CDR3 is TGTGCCAGCAGCTTGGACAGGGGAAAGACTTTCTTT.

The genes are TRBV11-2 and TRBJ1-1, with D hard to call. V lost 6 bases and J lost 3, with 23 bases in between. Germline V gene lookup returns CDR1 SGHAT and CDR2 FQNNGV. The CDR3 is 17 amino acids. The CDR3 DNA is TGTGCCAGCAGGGCGGTTGTAGGCGCCTATGGAGACACTGAAGCTTTCTTT. Amino acid sequence: CASRAVVGAYGDTEAFF.

This chain joins TRBV10-3 and TRBJ1-1; 9 bases are a match to TRBD1. The germline V gene encodes CDR1 ENHRY and CDR2 SYGVKD. Trimming took 3 bases from V and 8 from J; bases not matched to a gene: 13. The CDR3 runs to 16 residues. CDR3 loop: CAISDQQGARGFEAFF. CDR3 DNA sequence: TGTGCCATCAGTGACCAACAGGGGGCCAGGGGTTTCGAAGCTTTCTTT.

This clone appeared once. The chain carries TRBV6-6 and TRBJ1-3, with D unresolved. V lost 3 bases and J 2 bases, leaving 2 bases between the germline ends. From germline, CDR1 is MNHNY and CDR2 SVGAGI (reference sequence). The CDR3 length is 12 residues. CDR3 residues: CASSYTGNTIYF. In DNA, the CDR3 is TGTGCCAGCAGTTATACTGGAAACACCATATATTTT.

The chain couples TRBV5-6 to TRBJ2-3; 7 positions agree with TRBD1. This CDR3 is built from 15 residues. After removal of 1 base from V and 2 bases from J, the junction contained 4 bases not matched to a gene. Germline V gene data show CDR1 as SGHDT and CDR2 as YYEEEE. CDR3 in amino acids: CASSLWGQPTDTQYF. The CDR3 DNA is TGTGCCAGCAGCTTGTGGGGACAGCCCACAGATACGCAGTATTTT.

This clone showed up just once. This chain connects TRBV5-6 to TRBJ1-2; D may be TRBD1 (5 bases). The CDR3 extends over 14 amino acids. Germline V gene lookup returns CDR1 SGHDT and CDR2 YYEEEE. Trimming cost V 4 bases and J 3 bases, with 13 bases left between them. CDR3 coding DNA: TGTGCCAGCAGCCCTCCAACAGGAGACTATGGCTACACCTTC. Translated: CASSPPTGDYGYTF. The full variable domain, its missing parts supplied by reference TRBV5-6 and TRBJ1-2, is DAGVTQSPTHLIKTRGQQVTLRCSPKSGHDTVSWYQQALGQGPQFIFQYYEEEERQRGNFPDRFSGHQFPNYSSELNVNALLLGDSALYLCASSPPTGDYGYTFGSGTRLTVV.

The chain combines TRBV9 with TRBJ1-3; 7 bases are a match to TRBD1. The CDR3 spans 16 residues. Germline V gives CDR1 SGDLS, CDR2 YYNGEE. V was pared by 3 bases and J by 0 bases, with 6 bases of the junction left unmatched. CDR3 loop: CASSARTGYSGNTIYF. CDR3 DNA: TGTGCCAGCAGCGCCAGGACAGGCTACTCTGGAAACACCATATATTTT.

The chain couples TRBV16 to TRBJ1-3; D gene ambiguous. V lost 3 bases and J 1 base, leaving 10 bases between the germline ends. The CDR3 totals 15 residues. Germline loops: CDR1 KGHSY, CDR2 FQNENV. DNA of the CDR3: TGTGCCAGCAGCCATATGGCCGATTCTGGAAACACCATATATTTT. Its protein product is CASSHMADSGNTIYF.

This clone was found a few times. J is TRBJ2-3 and V is TRBV29-1; 12 bases fit TRBD2. V trimming: 4 bases; J trimming: 6 bases; junction bases outside the gene matches: 8. Germline V gene sequence: CDR1 SQVTM, CDR2 ANQGSEA. This CDR3 comprises 15 residues. In nucleotides, the CDR3 is TGCAGCGTTGCCAGCCCTAGCGGGAGGGAGGATACGCAGTATTTT. It codes for CSVASPSGREDTQYF.

In this sample, this clone turned up a few times. The rearrangement links TRBV19 to TRBJ2-1; 13 bases align to TRBD2. The CDR3 runs to 15 residues. The ends lost 7 bases at V and 6 bases at J; junction bases unmatched: 6. Looked up from germline, CDR1 is LNHDA and CDR2 is SQIVND (reference sequence). The CDR3 coding sequence is TGTGCCAGTACCCGACTAGCGGGAGGTGGCAATGAGCAGTTCTTC. Translation: CASTRLAGGGNEQFF.

This clone was counted once. This chain uses TRBV4-1 with TRBJ1-2; tentatively, D is TRBD1 (5 bases). This CDR3 region has 13 residues. The V gene lost 5 bases and the J gene lost 3 bases, with 10 bases spanning the gap. The germline CDR1 and CDR2 sequences are MGHRA and YSYEKL. The CDR3 region has the DNA TGCGCCAGCAGCATGGGGGGTTACTATGGCTACACCTTC. As protein: CASSMGGYYGYTF.

The chain joins TRBV15 to TRBJ1-1; 9 bases are a match to TRBD1. With V trimmed by 2 bases and J by 5 bases, 6 bases remained unmatched. CDR3 size: 15 residues. Germline CDR1 is LNHNV and CDR2 is YYDKDF (reference sequence). In DNA, the CDR3 is TGTGCCACCAGCAGACCGACAGGGGGTTCGACTGAAGCTTTCTTT. Translating gives CATSRPTGGSTEAFF.

The V call is TRBV5-4, the J call TRBJ2-7, with a weak D call TRBD1 (5 bases). From germline, CDR1 is SGHNT and CDR2 YYREEE (reference sequence). The CDR3 extends over 15 amino acids. Trimming stripped 2 bases from V and 0 bases from J, with 12 bases between. The CDR3 reads CASSFGARGSYEQYF. Written as DNA, the CDR3 is TGTGCCAGCAGCTTTGGTGCTAGGGGCTCCTACGAGCAGTACTTC.